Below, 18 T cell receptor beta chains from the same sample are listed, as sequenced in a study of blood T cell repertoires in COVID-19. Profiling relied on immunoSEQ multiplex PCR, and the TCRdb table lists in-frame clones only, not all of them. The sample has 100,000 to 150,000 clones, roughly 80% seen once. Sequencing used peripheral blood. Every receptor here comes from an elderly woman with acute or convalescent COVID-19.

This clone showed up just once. The CDR3 DNA reads TGTGCCAGCAGCGTAGCTGAGGGGGTTCCTTACTTC. It translates to CASSVAEGVPYF. The chain recombines TRBV9 with TRBJ2-7, with TRBD1 as a possible D gene (6 bases). V was shortened by 0 bases and J by 13 bases, with 14 bases between the two germline ends. This CDR3 has 12 amino acids. Per germline, CDR1 SGDLS and CDR2 YYNGEE.

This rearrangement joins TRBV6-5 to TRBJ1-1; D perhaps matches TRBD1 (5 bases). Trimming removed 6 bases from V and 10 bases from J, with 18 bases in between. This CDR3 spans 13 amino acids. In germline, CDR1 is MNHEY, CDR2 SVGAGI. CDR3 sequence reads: CASSSLGAAPAFF. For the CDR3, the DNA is TGTGCCAGCAGCTCCCTTGGGGCCGCCCCAGCTTTCTTT.

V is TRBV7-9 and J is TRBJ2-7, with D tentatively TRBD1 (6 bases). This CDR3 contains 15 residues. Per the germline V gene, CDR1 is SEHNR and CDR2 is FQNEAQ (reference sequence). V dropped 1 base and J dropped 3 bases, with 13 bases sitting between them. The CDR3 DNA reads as TGTGCCAGCAGCTTAGTTTCAGGGGTCGTCTACGAGCAGTACTTC. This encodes CASSLVSGVVYEQYF.

CDR3 protein: CASSRAGVGGETQYF. CDR3 DNA sequence: TGTGCCAGCTCGAGGGCGGGAGTGGGCGGAGAGACCCAGTACTTC. This rearrangement joins TRBV6-5 to TRBJ2-5, with 7 bases identical to TRBD2. The CDR3 is 15 amino acids. Looked up from germline, CDR1 is MNHEY and CDR2 is SVGAGI. The trim removed 8 bases at V and 4 bases at J, leaving 13 bases unmatched.

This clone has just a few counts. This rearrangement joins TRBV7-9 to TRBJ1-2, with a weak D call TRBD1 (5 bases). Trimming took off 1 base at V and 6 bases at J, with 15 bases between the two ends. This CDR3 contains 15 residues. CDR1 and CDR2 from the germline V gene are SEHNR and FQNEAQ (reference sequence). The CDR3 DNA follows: TGTGCCAGCAGCTTAGGGGGCGGGGTAGATAATGGCTACACCTTC. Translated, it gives CASSLGGGVDNGYTF.

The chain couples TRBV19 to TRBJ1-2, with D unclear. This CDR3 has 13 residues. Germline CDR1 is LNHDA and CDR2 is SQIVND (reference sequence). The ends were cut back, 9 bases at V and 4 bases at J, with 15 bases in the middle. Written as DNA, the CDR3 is TGTGCCAGCAAATACTCCGCCGGCTATGGCTACACCTTC. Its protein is CASKYSAGYGYTF.

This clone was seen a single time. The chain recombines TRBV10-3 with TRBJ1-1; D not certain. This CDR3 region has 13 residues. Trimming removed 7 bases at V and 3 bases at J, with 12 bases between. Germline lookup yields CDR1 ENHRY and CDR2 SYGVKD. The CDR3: CAIKFELYTEAFF. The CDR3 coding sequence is TGTGCCATCAAGTTTGAGTTGTACACTGAAGCTTTCTTT.

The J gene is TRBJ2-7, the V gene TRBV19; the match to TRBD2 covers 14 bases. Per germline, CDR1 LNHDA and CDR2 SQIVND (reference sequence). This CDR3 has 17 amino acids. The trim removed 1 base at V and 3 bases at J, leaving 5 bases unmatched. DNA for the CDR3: TGTGCCAGTAGTATAGGGGGGACTAGCGGGAGTATCTACGAGCAGTACTTC. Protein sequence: CASSIGGTSGSIYEQYF.

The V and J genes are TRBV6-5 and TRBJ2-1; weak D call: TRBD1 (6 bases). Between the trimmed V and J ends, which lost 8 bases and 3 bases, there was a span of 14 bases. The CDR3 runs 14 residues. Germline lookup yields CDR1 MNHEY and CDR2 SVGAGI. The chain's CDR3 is CASQRRRGYNEQFF. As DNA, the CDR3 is TGTGCCAGCCAGCGGCGCAGGGGCTACAATGAGCAGTTCTTC.

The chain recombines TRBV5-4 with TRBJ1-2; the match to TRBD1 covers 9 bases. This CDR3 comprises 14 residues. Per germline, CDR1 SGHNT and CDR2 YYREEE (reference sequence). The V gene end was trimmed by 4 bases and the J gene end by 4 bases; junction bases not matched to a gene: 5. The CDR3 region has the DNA TGTGCCAGCAGCGAGGGACAGGGTGGCTATGGCTACACCTTC. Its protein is CASSEGQGGYGYTF.

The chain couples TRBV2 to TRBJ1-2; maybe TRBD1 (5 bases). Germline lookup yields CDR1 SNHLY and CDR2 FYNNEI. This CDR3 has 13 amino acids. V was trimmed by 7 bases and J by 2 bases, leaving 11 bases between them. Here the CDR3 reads CASTGRANYGYTF. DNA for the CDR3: TGTGCCAGCACAGGGAGGGCGAACTATGGCTACACCTTC.

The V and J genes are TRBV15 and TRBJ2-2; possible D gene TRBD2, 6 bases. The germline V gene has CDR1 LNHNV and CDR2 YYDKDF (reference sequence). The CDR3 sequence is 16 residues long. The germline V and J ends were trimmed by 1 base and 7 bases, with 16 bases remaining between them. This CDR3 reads CATSRVVGGMSGELFF. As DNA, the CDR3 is TGTGCCACCAGCAGAGTCGTCGGAGGGATGAGCGGGGAGCTGTTTTTT.

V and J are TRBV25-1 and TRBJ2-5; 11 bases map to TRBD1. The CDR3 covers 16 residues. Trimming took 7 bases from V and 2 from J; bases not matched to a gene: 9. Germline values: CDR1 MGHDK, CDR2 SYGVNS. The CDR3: CASTPADRGLQETQYF. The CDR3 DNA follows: TGTGCCAGCACCCCCGCGGACAGGGGGCTACAAGAGACCCAGTACTTC.

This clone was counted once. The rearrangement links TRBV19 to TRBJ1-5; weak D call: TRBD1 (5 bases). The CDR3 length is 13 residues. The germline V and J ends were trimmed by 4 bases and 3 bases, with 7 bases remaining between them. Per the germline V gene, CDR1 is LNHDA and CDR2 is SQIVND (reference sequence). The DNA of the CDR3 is TGTGCCAGTAGTAGACAGTCCAATCAGCCCCAGCATTTT. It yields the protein CASSRQSNQPQHF.

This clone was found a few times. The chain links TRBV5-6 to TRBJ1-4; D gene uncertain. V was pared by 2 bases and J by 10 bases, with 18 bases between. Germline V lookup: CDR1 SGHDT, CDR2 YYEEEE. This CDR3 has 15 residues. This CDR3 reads CASSFLSGAHRKLFF. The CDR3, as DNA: TGTGCCAGCAGCTTCCTCTCGGGAGCGCACAGAAAACTGTTTTTT.

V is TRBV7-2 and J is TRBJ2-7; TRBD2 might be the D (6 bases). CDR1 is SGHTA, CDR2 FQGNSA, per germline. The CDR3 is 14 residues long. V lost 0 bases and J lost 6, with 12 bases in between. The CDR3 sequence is CASSLALVGGEQYF. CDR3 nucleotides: TGTGCCAGCAGCTTAGCCCTAGTCGGGGGCGAGCAGTACTTC.

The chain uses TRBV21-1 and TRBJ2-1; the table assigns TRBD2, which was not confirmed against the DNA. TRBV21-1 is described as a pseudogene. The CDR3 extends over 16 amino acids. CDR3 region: CASSSKLAGGFPEQFF. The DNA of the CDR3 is TGTGCCAGCAGCTCGAAACTAGCGGGGGGGTTTCCTGAGCAGTTCTTC.

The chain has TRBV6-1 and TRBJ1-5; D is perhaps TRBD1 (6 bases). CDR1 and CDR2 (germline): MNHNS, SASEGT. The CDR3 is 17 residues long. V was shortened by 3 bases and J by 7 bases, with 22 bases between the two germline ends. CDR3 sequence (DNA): TGTGCCAGCAGTGACCAACCGGGTTACAGGGCAATCCAGCCCCAGCATTTT. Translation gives CASSDQPGYRAIQPQHF.